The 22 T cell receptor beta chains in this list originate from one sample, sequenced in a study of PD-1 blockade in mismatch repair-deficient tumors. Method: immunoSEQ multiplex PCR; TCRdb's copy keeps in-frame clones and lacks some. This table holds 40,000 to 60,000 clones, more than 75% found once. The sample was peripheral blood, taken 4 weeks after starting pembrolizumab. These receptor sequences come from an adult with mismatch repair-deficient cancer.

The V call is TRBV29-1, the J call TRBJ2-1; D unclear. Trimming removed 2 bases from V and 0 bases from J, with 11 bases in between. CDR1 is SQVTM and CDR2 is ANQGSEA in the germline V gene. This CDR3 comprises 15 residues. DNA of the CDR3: TGCAGCGTTGAATTGGGCGCCCGCTCCTACAATGAGCAGTTCTTC. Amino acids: CSVELGARSYNEQFF.

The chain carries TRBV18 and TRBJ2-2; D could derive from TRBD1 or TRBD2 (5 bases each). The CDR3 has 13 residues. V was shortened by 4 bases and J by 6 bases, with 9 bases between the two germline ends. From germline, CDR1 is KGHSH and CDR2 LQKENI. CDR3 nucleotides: TGTGCCAGCTCACAGGGGACCCCCGGGGAGCTGTTTTTT. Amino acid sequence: CASSQGTPGELFF.

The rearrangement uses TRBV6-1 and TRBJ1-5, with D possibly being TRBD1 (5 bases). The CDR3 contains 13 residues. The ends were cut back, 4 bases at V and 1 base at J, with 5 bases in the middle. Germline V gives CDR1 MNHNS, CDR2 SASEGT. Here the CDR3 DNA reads TGTGCCAGCAGTGGACAGAGCAATCAGCCCCAGCATTTT. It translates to CASSGQSNQPQHF.

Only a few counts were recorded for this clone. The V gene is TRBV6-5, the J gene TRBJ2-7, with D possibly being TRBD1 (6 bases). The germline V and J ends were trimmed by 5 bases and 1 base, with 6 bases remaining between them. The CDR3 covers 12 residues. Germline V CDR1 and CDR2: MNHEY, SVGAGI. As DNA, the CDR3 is TGTGCCAGCAGTGGACAGTCCTACGAGCAGTACTTC. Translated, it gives CASSGQSYEQYF.

CDR3 residues: CASQDRKGDYEQYF. CDR3 coding DNA: TGTGCCAGCCAAGACAGGAAAGGGGACTACGAGCAGTACTTC. The chain links TRBV25-1 to TRBJ2-7, with a weak D call TRBD1 (6 bases). Trimming cost V 8 bases and J 3 bases, with 17 bases left between them. The CDR3 has 14 residues. Germline loops: CDR1 MGHDK, CDR2 SYGVNS.

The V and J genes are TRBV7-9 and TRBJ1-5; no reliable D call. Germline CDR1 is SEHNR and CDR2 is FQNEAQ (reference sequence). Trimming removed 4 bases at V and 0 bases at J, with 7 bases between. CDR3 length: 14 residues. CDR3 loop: CASSSSNSNQPQHF. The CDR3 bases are TGTGCCAGCAGCTCCTCAAATAGCAATCAGCCCCAGCATTTT.

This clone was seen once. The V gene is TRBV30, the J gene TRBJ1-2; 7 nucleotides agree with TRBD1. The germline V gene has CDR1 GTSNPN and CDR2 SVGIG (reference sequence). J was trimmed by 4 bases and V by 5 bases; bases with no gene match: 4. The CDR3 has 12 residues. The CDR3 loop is CAWSGGVYGYTF. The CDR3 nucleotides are TGTGCCTGGTCAGGGGGGGTCTATGGCTACACCTTC.

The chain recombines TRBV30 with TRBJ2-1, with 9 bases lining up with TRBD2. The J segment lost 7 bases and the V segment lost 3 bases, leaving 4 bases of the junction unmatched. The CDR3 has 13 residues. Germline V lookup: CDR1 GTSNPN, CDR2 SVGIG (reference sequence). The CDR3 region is CAWRLAGVNEQFF. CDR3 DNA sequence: TGTGCCTGGAGACTAGCGGGTGTTAATGAGCAGTTCTTC.

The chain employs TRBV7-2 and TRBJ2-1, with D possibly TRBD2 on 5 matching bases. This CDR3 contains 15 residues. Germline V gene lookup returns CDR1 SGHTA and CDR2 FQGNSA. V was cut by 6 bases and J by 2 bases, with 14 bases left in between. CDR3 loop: CASSQSIGTYNEQFF. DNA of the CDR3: TGTGCCAGCAGTCAAAGTATCGGGACCTACAATGAGCAGTTCTTC.

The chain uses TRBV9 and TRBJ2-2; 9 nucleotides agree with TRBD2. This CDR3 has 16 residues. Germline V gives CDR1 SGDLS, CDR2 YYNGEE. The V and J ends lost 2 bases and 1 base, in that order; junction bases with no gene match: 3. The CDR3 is CASSVSGSRNTGELFF. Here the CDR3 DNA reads TGTGCCAGCAGCGTTAGCGGGAGTAGGAACACCGGGGAGCTGTTTTTT.

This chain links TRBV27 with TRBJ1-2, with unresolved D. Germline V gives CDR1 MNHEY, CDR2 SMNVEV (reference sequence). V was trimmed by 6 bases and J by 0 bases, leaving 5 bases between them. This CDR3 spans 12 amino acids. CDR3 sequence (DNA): TGTGCCAGCAGGGGGACTAACTATGGCTACACCTTC. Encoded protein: CASRGTNYGYTF.

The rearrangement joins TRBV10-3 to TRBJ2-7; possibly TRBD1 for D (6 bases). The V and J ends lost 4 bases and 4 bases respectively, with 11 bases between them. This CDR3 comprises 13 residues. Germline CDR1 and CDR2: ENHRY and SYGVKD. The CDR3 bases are TGTGCCATCAGTGCTGCGGACAGATACGAGCAGTACTTC. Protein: CAISAADRYEQYF.

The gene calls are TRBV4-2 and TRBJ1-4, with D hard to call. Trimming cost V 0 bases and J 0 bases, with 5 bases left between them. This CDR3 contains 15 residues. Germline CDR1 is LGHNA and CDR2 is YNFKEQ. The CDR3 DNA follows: TGTGCCAGCAGCCAAGAGTTAACAACTAATGAAAAACTGTTTTTT. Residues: CASSQELTTNEKLFF.

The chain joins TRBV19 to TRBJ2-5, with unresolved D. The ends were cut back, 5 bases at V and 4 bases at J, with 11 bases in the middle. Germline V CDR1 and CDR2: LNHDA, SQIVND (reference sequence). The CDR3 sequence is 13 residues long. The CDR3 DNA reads TGTGCCAGTAGTCCAACGTGGGGAGAGACCCAGTACTTC. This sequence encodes CASSPTWGETQYF.

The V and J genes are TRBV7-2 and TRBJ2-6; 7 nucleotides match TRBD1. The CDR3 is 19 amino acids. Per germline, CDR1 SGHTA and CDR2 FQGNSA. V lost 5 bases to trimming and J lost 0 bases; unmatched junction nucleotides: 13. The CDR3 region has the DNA TGTGCCAGCAGCCCCCGGCCCCCGGGACAGTTCTCTGGGGCCAACGTCCTGACTTTC. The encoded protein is CASSPRPPGQFSGANVLTF.

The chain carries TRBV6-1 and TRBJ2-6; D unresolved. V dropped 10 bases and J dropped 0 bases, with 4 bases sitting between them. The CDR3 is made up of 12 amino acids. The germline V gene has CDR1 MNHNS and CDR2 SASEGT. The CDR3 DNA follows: TGTGCCATCCACTCTGGGGCCAACGTCCTGACTTTC. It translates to CAIHSGANVLTF.

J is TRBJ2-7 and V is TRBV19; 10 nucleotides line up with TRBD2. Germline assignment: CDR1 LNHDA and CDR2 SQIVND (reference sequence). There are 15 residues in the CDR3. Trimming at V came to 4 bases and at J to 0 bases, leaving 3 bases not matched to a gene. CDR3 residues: CASSSSSGSSYEQYF. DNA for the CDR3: TGTGCCAGTAGTAGCTCTAGCGGGAGCTCCTACGAGCAGTACTTC.

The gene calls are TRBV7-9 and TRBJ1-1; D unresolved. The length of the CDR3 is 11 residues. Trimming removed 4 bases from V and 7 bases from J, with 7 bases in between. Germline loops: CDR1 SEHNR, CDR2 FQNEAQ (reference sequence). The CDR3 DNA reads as TGTGCCAGCAGCTCTAAGGGTGAAGCTTTCTTT. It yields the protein CASSSKGEAFF.

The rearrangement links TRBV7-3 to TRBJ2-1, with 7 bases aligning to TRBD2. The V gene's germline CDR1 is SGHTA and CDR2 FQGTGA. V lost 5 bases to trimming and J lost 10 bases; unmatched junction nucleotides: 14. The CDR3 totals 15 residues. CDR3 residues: CASSEDGAGEEEQFF. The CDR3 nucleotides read TGTGCCAGCAGCGAAGATGGGGCGGGAGAGGAGGAGCAGTTCTTC.

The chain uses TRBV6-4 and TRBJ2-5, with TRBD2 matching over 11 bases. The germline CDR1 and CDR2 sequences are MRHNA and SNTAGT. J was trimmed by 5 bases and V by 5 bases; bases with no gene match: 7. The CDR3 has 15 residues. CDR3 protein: CASSPGLAARETQYF. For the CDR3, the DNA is TGTGCCAGCAGTCCGGGACTAGCGGCACGGGAGACCCAGTACTTC.

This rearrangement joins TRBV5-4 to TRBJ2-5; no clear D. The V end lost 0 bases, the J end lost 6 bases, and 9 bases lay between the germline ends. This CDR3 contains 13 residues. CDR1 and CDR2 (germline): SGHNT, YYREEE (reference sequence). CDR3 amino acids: CASSLERWQTQYF. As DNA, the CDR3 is TGTGCCAGCAGCTTGGAACGTTGGCAGACCCAGTACTTC. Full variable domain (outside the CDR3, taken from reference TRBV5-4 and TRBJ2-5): ETGVTQSPTHLIKTRGQQVTLRCSSQSGHNTVSWYQQALGQGPQFIFQYYREEENGRGNFPPRFSGLQFPNYSSELNVNALELDDSALYLCASSLERWQTQYFGPGTRLLVL.

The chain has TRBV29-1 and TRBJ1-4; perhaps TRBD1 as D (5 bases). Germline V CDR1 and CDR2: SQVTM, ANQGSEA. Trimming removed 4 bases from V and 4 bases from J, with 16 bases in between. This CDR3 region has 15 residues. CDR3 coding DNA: TGCAGCGTTGGAAGAGTCGGGACGGGTAATGAAAAACTGTTTTTT. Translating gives CSVGRVGTGNEKLFF.